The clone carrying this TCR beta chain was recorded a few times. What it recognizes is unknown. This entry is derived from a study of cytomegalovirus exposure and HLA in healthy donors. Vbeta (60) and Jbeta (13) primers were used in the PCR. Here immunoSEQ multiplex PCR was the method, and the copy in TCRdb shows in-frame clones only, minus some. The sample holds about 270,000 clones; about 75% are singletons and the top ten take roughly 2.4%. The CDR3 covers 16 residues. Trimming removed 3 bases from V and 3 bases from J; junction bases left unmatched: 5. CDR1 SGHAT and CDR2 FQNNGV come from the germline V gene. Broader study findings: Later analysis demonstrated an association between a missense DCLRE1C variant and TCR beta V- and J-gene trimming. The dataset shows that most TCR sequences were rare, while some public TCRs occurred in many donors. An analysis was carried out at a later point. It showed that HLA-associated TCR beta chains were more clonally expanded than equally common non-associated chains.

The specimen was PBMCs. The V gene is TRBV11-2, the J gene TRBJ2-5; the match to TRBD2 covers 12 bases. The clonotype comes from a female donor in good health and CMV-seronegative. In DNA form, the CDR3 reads TGTGCCAGCAGCTTTGGAAGGACTAGCGGGAAAGAGACCCAGTACTTC. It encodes CASSFGRTSGKETQYF.